The clone carrying this TCR beta chain is categorized as medium-sized (0.01 to 0.1%). This entry comes from a study of circulating CD8 cells and anti-PD-1 response in melanoma. Sorting of live CD3+CD8+TCRalphabeta+ cells by PD-1 and/or TIGIT gave four subsets. The V gene's germline CDR1 is MDHEN and CDR2 SYDVKM. There are 14 residues in the CDR3. V was clipped by 3 bases and J by 4 bases; unmatched bases: 1. Each library started from around 14 ng of total RNA using the QIAseq Immune Repertoire TCR panel. TCRdb re-derived calls from the reads in MiXCR, one entry per CDR3 protein. The data hold a few hundred distinct CDR3 sequences, with about 10% observed a single time.

This receptor was taken from a human donor with melanoma. The chain links TRBV28 to TRBJ2-1, with 9 bases that match TRBD1. Sequenced here: CD8+ T cells from PBMCs, sampled at baseline or after one month of anti-PD-1 therapy (not recorded which). CDR3 amino acids: CASSLGTGYNEQFF. The CDR3 nucleotides are TGTGCCAGCAGTTTGGGGACAGGGTACAATGAGCAGTTCTTC.